This entry features one T cell receptor beta chain sequence. Germline CDR1 reads MDHEN; CDR2 reads SYDVKM. With V trimmed by 1 base and J by 4 bases, 4 bases remained unmatched. There are 15 residues in the CDR3. This sample's time point: patch test 1, 2 weeks after DPC sensitization. The sample's treatment: therapeutic diphenylcyclopropenone sensitization with weekly scalp DPC. Investigators collected blood before applying each patch test. The data belong to a study of human T cells and chemical hapten exposure. On the study more broadly: Sensitization was performed using 2% DPC on an approximately 2 cm by approximately 2 cm upper inner arm skin site. During the roughly 25-week study period, patients had diphenylcyclopropenone applied to the scalp every week.

Library construction involved attaching unique molecular identifiers to individual cDNA molecules, which allowed quantitative, reproducible TCR counting. TCRdb reprocessed the RACE reads with MiXCR, giving one entry per CDR3 protein. The sample gives approximately 340,000 distinct CDR3 sequences, about 7% of which show up once; more than 7% is in the top ten. The receptor comes from a woman in her late teens or twenties with alopecia areata. Some clones in this sample may be carry-over from other donors' samples. The chain combines TRBV28 with TRBJ1-2; 9 bases agree with TRBD1. The source material was whole blood, sampled in connection with sensitization to the hapten diphenylcyclopropenone (DPC). CDR3 DNA: TGTGCCAGCAGTTTATCTGGGACAGGGTTCTATGGCTACACCTTC. It specifies CASSLSGTGFYGYTF.